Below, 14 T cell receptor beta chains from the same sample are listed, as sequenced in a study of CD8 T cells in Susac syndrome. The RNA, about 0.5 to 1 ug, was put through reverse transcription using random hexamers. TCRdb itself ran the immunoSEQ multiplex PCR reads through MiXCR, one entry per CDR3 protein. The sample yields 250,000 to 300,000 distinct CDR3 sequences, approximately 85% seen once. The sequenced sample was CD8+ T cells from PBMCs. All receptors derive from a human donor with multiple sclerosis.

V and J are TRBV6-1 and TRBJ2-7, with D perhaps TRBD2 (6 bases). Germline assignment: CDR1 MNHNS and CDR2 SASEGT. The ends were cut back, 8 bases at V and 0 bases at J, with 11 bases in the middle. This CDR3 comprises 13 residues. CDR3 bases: TGTGCCAGCCGACTAGTGAGCTCCTACGAGCAGTACTTC. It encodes CASRLVSSYEQYF.

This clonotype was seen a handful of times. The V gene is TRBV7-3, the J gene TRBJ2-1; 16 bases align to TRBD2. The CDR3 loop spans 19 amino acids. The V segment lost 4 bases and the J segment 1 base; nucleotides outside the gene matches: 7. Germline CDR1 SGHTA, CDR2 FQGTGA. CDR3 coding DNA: TGTGCCAGCAGCTGGGGACTAGCGGGAGGGCTTGGGTCCTACAATGAGCAGTTCTTC. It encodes CASSWGLAGGLGSYNEQFF.

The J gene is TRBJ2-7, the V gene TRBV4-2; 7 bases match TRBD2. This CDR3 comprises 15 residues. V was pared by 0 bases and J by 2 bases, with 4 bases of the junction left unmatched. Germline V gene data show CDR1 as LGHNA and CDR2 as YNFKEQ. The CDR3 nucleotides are TGTGCCAGCAGCCAAGAGCTAGCGGTTACCTACGAGCAGTACTTC. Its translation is CASSQELAVTYEQYF.

Here the CDR3 DNA reads TGTGCCAGCAGCTCGGTGCGGGGTTGGAACTCTGGGGCCAACGTCCTGACTTTC. Amino acids: CASSSVRGWNSGANVLTF. The chain has TRBV7-3 and TRBJ2-6; weak D call: TRBD2 (6 bases). Germline V CDR1 and CDR2: SGHTA, FQGTGA. The CDR3 is 18 amino acids. Trimming left V 4 bases short and J 0 bases short, with 16 bases between.

In nucleotides, the CDR3 is TGCAGCGTTGGCAGCGCTAGCTCAGGGCACACAGATACGCAGTATTTT. Amino acid sequence: CSVGSASSGHTDTQYF. This chain links TRBV29-1 with TRBJ2-3; the D call may be TRBD1 or TRBD2 (5 bases each). The V and J ends lost 4 bases and 2 bases respectively, with 19 bases between them. The CDR3 spans 16 residues. The germline V gene encodes CDR1 SQVTM and CDR2 ANQGSEA.

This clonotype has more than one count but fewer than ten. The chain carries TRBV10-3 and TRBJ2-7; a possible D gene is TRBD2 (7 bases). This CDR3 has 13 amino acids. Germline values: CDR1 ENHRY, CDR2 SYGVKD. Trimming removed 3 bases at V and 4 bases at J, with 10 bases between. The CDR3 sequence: CAISEGGGYEQYF. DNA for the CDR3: TGTGCCATCAGTGAAGGGGGAGGGTACGAGCAGTACTTC.

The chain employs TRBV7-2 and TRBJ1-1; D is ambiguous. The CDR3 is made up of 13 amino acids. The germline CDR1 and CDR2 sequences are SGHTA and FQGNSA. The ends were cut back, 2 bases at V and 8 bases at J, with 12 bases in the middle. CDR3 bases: TGTGCCAGCAGCTTATGGGAGCGACTAGAAGCTTTCTTT. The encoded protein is CASSLWERLEAFF.

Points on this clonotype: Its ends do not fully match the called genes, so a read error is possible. CDR3 nucleotides: TGCAGCGTGACGGACAGAGCTAACACCCGGGAGCTGTTTTTT. Translation: CSVTDRANTRELFF. The rearrangement uses TRBV29-1 and TRBJ2-2; possibly TRBD1 for D (6 bases). The CDR3 extends over 14 amino acids. Germline lookup yields CDR1 SQVTM and CDR2 ANQGSEA.

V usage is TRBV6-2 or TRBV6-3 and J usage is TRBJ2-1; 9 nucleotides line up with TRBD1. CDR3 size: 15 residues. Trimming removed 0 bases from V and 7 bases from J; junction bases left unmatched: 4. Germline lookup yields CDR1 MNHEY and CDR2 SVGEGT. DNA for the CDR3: TGTGCCAGCAGTTACTCCGGGACAGGGAGGAATGAGCAGTTCTTC. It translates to CASSYSGTGRNEQFF.

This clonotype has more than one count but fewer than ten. CDR3 in DNA: TGTGCCAGCGTACGCCTCGGGGAGGGCGGTGGGACTGAAGCTTTCTTT. Protein product: CASVRLGEGGGTEAFF. The chain is built from TRBV7-2 and TRBJ1-1; D is unresolved. CDR1 SGHTA and CDR2 FQGNSA come from the germline V gene. The CDR3 is 16 amino acids. V was trimmed by 8 bases and J by 5 bases, leaving 24 bases between them.

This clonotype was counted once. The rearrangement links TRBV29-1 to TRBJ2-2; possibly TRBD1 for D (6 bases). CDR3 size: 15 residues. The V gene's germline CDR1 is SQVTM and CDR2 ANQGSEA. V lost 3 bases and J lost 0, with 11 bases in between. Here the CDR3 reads CSVDLDSPNTGELFF. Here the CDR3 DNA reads TGCAGCGTTGATTTGGACAGCCCGAACACCGGGGAGCTGTTTTTT.

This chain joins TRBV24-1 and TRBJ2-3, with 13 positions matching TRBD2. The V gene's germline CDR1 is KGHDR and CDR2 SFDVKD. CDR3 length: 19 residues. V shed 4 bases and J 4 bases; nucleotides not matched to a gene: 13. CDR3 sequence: CATSDYTGLAGVFPDTQYF. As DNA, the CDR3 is TGTGCCACCAGTGACTACACTGGACTAGCGGGAGTTTTCCCAGATACGCAGTATTTT.

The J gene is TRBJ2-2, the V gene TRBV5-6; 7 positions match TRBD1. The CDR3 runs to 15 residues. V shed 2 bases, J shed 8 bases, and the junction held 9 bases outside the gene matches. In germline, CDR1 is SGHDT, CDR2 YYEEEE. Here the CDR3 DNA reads TGTGCCAGCAGCTTTCCGGACAGGTCCCTAGGGGAGCTGTTTTTT. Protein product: CASSFPDRSLGELFF.

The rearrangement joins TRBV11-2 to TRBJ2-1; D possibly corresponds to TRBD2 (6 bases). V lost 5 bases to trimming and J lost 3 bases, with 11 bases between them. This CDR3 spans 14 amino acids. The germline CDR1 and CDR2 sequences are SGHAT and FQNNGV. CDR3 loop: CASSRLRDYNEQFF. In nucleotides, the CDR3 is TGTGCCAGCAGCCGCCTGCGGGACTACAATGAGCAGTTCTTC.